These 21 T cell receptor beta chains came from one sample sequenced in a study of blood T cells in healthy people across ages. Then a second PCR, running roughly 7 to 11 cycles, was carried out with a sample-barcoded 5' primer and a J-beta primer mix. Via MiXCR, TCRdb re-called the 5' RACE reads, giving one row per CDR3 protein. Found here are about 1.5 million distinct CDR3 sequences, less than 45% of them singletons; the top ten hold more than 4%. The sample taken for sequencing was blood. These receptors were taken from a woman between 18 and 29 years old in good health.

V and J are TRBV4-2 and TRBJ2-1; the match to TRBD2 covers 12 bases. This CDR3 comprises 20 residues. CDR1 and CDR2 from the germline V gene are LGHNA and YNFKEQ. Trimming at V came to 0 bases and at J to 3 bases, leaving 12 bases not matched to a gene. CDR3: CASSQDGLAGGPSYYNEQFF. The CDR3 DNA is TGTGCCAGCAGCCAAGATGGGCTAGCGGGAGGGCCCTCTTACTACAATGAGCAGTTCTTC.

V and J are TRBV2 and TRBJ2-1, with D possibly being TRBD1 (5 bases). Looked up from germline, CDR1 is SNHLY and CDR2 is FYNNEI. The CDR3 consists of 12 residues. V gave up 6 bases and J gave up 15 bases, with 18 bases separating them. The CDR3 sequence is CASSQGRANPFF. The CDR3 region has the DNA TGTGCCAGCAGCCAGGGCCGGGCTAACCCGTTCTTC.

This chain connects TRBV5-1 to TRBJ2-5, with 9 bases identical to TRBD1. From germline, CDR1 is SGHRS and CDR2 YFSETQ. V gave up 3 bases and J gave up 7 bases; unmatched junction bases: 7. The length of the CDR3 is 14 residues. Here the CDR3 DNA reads TGCGCCAGCAGCTCCCGGACAGGGGACGGGACCCAGTACTTC. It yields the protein CASSSRTGDGTQYF.

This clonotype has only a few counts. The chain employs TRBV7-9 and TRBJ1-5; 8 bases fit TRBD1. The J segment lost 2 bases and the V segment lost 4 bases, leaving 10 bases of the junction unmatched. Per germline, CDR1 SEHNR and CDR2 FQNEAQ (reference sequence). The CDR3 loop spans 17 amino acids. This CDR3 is CASSSGGRGLRNQPQHF. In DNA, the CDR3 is TGTGCCAGCAGCTCAGGGGGCAGGGGGCTTCGCAATCAGCCCCAGCATTTT.

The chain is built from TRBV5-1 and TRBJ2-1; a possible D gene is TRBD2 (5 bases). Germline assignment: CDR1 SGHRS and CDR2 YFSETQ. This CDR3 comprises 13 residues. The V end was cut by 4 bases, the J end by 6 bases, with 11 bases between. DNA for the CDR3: TGCGCCAGCAGCGTGGACTCGACCAATGAGCAGTTCTTC. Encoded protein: CASSVDSTNEQFF.

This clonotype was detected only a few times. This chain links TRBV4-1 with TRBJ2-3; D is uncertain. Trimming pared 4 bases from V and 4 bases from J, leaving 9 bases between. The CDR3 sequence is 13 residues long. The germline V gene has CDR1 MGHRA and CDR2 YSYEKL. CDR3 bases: TGCGCCAGCAGCCGGGAACCCCCAGATACGCAGTATTTT. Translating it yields CASSREPPDTQYF.

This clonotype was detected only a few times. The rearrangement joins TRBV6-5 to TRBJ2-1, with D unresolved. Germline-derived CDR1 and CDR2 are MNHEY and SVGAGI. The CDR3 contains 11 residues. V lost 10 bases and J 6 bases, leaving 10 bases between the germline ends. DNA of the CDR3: TGTGCCACAGTAAGCCGCAATGAGCAGTTCTTC. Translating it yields CATVSRNEQFF.

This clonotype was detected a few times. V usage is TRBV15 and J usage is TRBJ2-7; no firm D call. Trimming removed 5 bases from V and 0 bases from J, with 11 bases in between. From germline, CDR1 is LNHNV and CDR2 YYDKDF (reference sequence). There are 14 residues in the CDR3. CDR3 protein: CATSLVRSSYEQYF. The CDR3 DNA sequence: TGTGCCACCAGCCTAGTCAGGTCCTCCTACGAGCAGTACTTC.

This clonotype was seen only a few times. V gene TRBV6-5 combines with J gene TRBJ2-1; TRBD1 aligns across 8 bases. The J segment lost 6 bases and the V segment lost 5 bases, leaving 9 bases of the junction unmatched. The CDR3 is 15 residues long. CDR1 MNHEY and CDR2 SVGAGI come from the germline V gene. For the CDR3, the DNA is TGTGCCAGCAGTCCCTTGGACAGGGAAGGCAATGAGCAGTTCTTC. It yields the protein CASSPLDREGNEQFF.

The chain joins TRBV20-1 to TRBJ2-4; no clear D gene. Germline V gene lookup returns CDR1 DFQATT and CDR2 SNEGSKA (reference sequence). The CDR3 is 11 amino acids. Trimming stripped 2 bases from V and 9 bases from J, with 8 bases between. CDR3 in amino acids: CSARYTTIQYF. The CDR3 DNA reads TGCAGTGCTAGATACACCACCATTCAGTACTTC.

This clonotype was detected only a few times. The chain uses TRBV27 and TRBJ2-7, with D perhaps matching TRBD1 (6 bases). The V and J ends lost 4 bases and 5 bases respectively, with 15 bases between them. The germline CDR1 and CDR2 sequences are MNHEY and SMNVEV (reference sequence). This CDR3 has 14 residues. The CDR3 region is CASSSINRVDEQYF. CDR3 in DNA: TGTGCCAGCAGTTCCATCAACAGGGTAGACGAGCAGTACTTC.

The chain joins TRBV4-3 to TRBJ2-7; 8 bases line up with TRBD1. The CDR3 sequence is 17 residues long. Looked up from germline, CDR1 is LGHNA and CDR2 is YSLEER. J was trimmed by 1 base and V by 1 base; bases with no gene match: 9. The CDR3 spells CASSQVFGTGASYEQYF. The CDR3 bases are TGCGCCAGCAGCCAAGTTTTCGGGACAGGAGCTTCCTACGAGCAGTACTTC.

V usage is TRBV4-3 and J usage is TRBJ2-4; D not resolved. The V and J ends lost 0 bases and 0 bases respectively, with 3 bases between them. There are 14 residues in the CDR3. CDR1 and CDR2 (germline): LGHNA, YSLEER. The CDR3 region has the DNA TGCGCCAGCAGCCAAGATCAAGCCAAAAACATTCAGTACTTC. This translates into CASSQDQAKNIQYF.

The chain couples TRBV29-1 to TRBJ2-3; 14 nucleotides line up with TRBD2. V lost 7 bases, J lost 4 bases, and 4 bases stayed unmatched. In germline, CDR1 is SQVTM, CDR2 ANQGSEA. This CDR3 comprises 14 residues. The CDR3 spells CSAAGLAGADTQYF. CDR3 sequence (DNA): TGCAGCGCCGCGGGACTAGCGGGAGCAGATACGCAGTATTTT.

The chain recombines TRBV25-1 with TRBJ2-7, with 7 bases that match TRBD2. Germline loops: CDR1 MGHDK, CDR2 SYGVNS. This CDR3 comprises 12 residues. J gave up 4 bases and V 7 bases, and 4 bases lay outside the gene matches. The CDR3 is CASNGGVYEQYF. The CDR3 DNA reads TGTGCCAGCAATGGGGGGGTTTACGAGCAGTACTTC.

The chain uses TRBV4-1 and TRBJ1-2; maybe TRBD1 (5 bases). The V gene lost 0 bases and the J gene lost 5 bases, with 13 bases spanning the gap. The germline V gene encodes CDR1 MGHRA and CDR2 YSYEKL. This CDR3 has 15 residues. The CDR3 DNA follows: TGCGCCAGCAGCCAAGAACAGGTCTTAGGGTATGGCTACACCTTC. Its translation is CASSQEQVLGYGYTF.

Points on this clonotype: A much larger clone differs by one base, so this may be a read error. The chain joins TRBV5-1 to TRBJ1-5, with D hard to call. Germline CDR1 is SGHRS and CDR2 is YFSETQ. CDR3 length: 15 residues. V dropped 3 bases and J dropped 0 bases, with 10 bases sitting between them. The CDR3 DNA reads TGCGCCAGCAGCTCGGACGGGGTTAGCAATCAGCCCCAGCATTTT. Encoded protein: CASSSDGVSNQPQHF.

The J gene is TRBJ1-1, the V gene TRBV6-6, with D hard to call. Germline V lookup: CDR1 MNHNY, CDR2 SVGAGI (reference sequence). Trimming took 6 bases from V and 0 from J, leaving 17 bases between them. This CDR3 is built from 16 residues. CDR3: CASSPWAGSMNTEAFF. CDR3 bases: TGTGCCAGCAGCCCCTGGGCCGGGAGCATGAACACTGAAGCTTTCTTT.

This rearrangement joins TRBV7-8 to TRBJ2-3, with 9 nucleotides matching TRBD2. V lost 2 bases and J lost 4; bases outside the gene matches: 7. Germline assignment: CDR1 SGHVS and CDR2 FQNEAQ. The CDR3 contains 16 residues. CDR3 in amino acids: CASSLPAGGGADTQYF. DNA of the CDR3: TGTGCCAGCAGCTTACCGGCGGGAGGGGGTGCAGATACGCAGTATTTT. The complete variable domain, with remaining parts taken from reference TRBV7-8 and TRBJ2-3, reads GAGVSQSPRYKVAKRGQDVALRCDPISGHVSLFWYQQALGQGPEFLTYFQNEAQLDKSGLPSDRFFAERPEGSVSTLKIQRTQQEDSAVYLCASSLPAGGGADTQYFGPGTRLTVL.

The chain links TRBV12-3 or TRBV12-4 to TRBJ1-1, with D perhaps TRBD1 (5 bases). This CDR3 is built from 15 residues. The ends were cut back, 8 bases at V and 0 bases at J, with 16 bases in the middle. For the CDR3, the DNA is TGTGCCAGCGTTAGGCAGGGTGGTCTGAACACTGAAGCTTTCTTT. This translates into CASVRQGGLNTEAFF.

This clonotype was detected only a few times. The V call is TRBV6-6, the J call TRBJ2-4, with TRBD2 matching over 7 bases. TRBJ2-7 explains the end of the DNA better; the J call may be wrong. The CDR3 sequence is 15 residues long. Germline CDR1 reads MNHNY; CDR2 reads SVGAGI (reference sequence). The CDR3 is CASRHQREPRDEQYF. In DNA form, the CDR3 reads TGTGCCAGCAGGCATCAGCGGGAACCTCGGGACGAGCAGTACTTC.